This T cell receptor (beta chain) came from a study of shared clonotypes between healthy human individuals. Measured with immunoSEQ multiplex PCR; TCRdb has only the in-frame clones, and not every one. The data hold about 1.1 million clones, with 75% to 80% observed a single time. The clonotype originates from a man aged 18 to 35 in good health. Some clones in this sample may be carry-over from other donors' samples. The sequencing sample was made of memory CD4+ T cells from PBMCs. Documented subset: CD45RA-negative fraction.

CDR3: CSVRLAGGRVQFF. The CDR3 DNA is TGCAGCGTCCGACTAGCGGGAGGTCGGGTGCAGTTCTTC. The rearrangement links TRBV29-1 to TRBJ2-1, with 13 positions matching TRBD2. J gave up 12 bases and V 6 bases, and 8 bases lay outside the gene matches. CDR1 and CDR2 (germline): SQVTM, ANQGSEA. CDR3 length equals 13 residues.